One sample yielded the 10 T cell receptor beta chains listed below, sequenced in a study of T cells after yellow fever vaccination. TCRdb reprocessed the 5' RACE reads via MiXCR and lists one record per CDR3 protein. Among 110,000 or so distinct CDR3 sequences listed, about 7% were seen once. The specimen was CD4+ T cells sorted from PBMCs, collected roughly seven weeks after the first yellow fever vaccination. The receptors derive from a man aged 18 to 29 who received the YFV17D yellow fever vaccine.

This clonotype showed up just a few times. The V and J genes are TRBV30 and TRBJ2-3; D call uncertain. This CDR3 region has 11 residues. CDR1 is GTSNPN and CDR2 is SVGIG in the germline V gene (reference sequence). The ends were cut back, 1 base at V and 5 bases at J, with 4 bases in the middle. CDR3 sequence (DNA): TGTGCCTGGAGTGGATTAGATACGCAGTATTTT. It translates to CAWSGLDTQYF.

This clonotype was counted at least ten times. V and J are TRBV20-1 and TRBJ1-4; D call uncertain. Germline V lookup: CDR1 DFQATT, CDR2 SNEGSKA (reference sequence). The CDR3 has 12 residues. Trimming removed 3 bases at V and 8 bases at J, with 10 bases between. In DNA form, the CDR3 reads TGCAGTGCTAGGAATAGCCTCGAAAAACTGTTTTTT. It codes for CSARNSLEKLFF.

This clonotype was counted ten times or more. The chain couples TRBV3-1 to TRBJ1-1, with D perhaps matching TRBD1 (5 bases). The CDR3 is made up of 16 amino acids. Trimming removed 4 bases from V and 1 base from J, with 16 bases in between. The germline V gene has CDR1 LGHDT and CDR2 YNNKEL (reference sequence). CDR3 protein: CASSRDRDLPNTEAFF. The CDR3 region has the DNA TGTGCCAGCAGCCGGGACCGTGACCTTCCGAACACTGAAGCTTTCTTT.

This clonotype was detected ten times or more. CDR3 coding DNA: TGTGCCAGCAGTTCCTATCTAGCGCAAGATACGCAGTATTTT. It yields the protein CASSSYLAQDTQYF. The V gene is TRBV12-3 or TRBV12-4, the J gene TRBJ2-3; a possible D gene is TRBD2 (6 bases). The V gene lost 4 bases and the J gene lost 5 bases, with 13 bases spanning the gap. The CDR3 is 14 residues long.

The sample holds many counts of this clonotype. The rearrangement uses TRBV5-1 and TRBJ2-7; 7 bases match TRBD1. Trimming removed 3 bases from V and 5 bases from J; junction bases left unmatched: 5. The CDR3 covers 13 residues. Germline V gene lookup returns CDR1 SGHRS and CDR2 YFSETQ. The CDR3 bases are TGCGCCAGCAGCTCATTGACAGGGAACGAGCAGTACGTC. This sequence encodes CASSSLTGNEQYV.

There are many counts of this clonotype. The J gene is TRBJ2-3, the V gene TRBV5-1; 8 bases agree with TRBD1. The CDR3 is 14 amino acids. Germline V gene sequence: CDR1 SGHRS, CDR2 YFSETQ. With V trimmed by 6 bases and J by 0 bases, 3 bases remained unmatched. CDR3 in amino acids: CASKGQGSTDTQYF. DNA of the CDR3: TGCGCCAGCAAAGGACAGGGCAGCACAGATACGCAGTATTTT. Full variable domain (remainder filled in from reference TRBV5-1 and TRBJ2-3): KAGVTQTPRYLIKTRGQQVTLSCSPISGHRSVSWYQQTPGQGLQFLFEYFSETQRNKGNFPGRFSGRQFSNSRSEMNVSTLELGDSALYLCASKGQGSTDTQYFGPGTRLTVL.

In its sample, this clonotype was seen many times. This chain uses TRBV27 with TRBJ2-3; 7 nucleotides line up with TRBD2. The junction had 7 bases not matched to a gene; V was cut back by 5 bases and J by 2 bases. The germline V gene has CDR1 MNHEY and CDR2 SMNVEV (reference sequence). This CDR3 has 15 amino acids. CDR3 in DNA: TGTGCCAGCAGTGTCTCTAGCGGCTCCACAGATACGCAGTATTTT. It yields the protein CASSVSSGSTDTQYF.

V usage is TRBV10-3 and J usage is TRBJ2-1; D remains unclear. Trimming took off 7 bases at V and 12 bases at J, with 10 bases between the two ends. The CDR3 has 10 amino acids. Looked up from germline, CDR1 is ENHRY and CDR2 is SYGVKD. CDR3 sequence: CAITEMRQFF. As DNA, the CDR3 is TGTGCCATCACCGAGATGAGGCAGTTCTTC.

V usage is TRBV6-2 or TRBV6-3 and J usage is TRBJ2-3; a weak D match, TRBD2 (5 bases). V lost 2 bases and J 3 bases, leaving 12 bases between the germline ends. Looked up from germline, CDR1 is MNHEY and CDR2 is SVGEGT. CDR3 length: 15 amino acids. The CDR3 nucleotides read TGTGCCAGCAGTTACGGGGTAGAGGGAACAGATACGCAGTATTTT. Its protein is CASSYGVEGTDTQYF.

This clonotype was seen a few times. The V gene is TRBV6-5, the J gene TRBJ2-3, with 7 bases fitting TRBD1. This CDR3 spans 12 amino acids. Germline CDR1 is MNHEY and CDR2 is SVGAGI. The J segment lost 13 bases and the V segment lost 8 bases, leaving 12 bases of the junction unmatched. The CDR3 bases are TGTGCCAGCGGGACAGCAGTATCCCCGGAGTATTTT. This codes for CASGTAVSPEYF.